The clone carrying this TCR beta chain was seen repeatedly, ten times or more. The antigen is undetermined. RNA transcripts gave rise to amplified TCR beta CDR3 regions. The HTBI set primed first-round TCR CDR3 RT-PCR. TCRdb re-called the multiplex PCR reads through MiXCR, storing one row per CDR3 protein. The profile shows roughly 740,000 distinct CDR3 sequences, about 17% of them singletons. Cells are PBMCs isolated from about 10 ml of fresh blood. This sample was included in a study of T cells in Graves' hyperthyroidism and ophthalmopathy. The study, taken as a whole, reports: Blood shared most expanded thyroid clonotypes above 0.001. Ophthalmopathy got predicted by the model a median approximately 6.3 months before its onset.

CDR3 length: 17 residues. The germline V gene has CDR1 SGHAT and CDR2 FQNNGV. The V end was cut by 2 bases, the J end by 0 bases, with 13 bases between. This TCR derives from a man aged 18-30 years with Graves' hyperthyroidism. The sequencing sample was made of blood. The J gene is TRBJ2-2, the V gene TRBV11-2; D is unresolved. The CDR3 DNA sequence: TGTGCCAGCAGCTTAAGGTATAGCCAAACGAACACCGGGGAGCTGTTTTTT. Residues: CASSLRYSQTNTGELFF.